This T cell receptor beta chain was sequenced during a study of blood T cells in healthy people across ages. A J-beta primer mix and a sample-barcoded 5' primer were used in a second PCR of about 7 to 11 cycles. MiXCR was run by TCRdb on the 5' RACE reads, yielding one entry per CDR3 protein. The sample shows 1.5 million or so distinct CDR3 sequences, roughly two fifths of them seen only once. This CDR3 has 14 residues. Germline values: CDR1 MDHEN, CDR2 SYDVKM. The germline V and J ends were trimmed by 7 bases and 3 bases, with 16 bases remaining between them. Sequenced sample: blood. The TCR comes from a woman younger than 30 in good health. The chain has TRBV28 and TRBJ2-7; the D gene is possibly TRBD2 (5 bases). The CDR3 protein is CASTQTGLVYEQYF. The CDR3 DNA is TGTGCCAGCACCCAAACCGGACTGGTCTACGAGCAGTACTTC.